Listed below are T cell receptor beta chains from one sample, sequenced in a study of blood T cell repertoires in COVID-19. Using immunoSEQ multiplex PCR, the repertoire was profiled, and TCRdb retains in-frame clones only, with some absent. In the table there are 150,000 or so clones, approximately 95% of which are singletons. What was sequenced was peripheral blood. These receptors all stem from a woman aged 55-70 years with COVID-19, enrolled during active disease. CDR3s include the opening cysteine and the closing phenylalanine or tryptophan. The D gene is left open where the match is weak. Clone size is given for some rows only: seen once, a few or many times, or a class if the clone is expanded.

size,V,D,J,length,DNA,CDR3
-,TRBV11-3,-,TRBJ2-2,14,TGTGCCAGCAGTAACAGGGCGTTCACCGGGGAGCTGTTTTTT,CASSNRAFTGELFF
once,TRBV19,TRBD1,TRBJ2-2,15,TGTGCCAGTAGTATAACAGGGGGCAGTACCGGGGAGCTGTTTTTT,CASSITGGSTGELFF
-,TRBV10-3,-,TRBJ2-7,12,TGTGCCATCAGTGCCCCATCCTACGAGCAGTACTTC,CAISAPSYEQYF
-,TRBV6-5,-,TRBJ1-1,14,TGTGCCAGCAGCCTCGGGGGGGGACCCACTGAAGCTTTCTTT,CASSLGGGPTEAFF
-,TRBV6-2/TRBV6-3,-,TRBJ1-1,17,TGTGCCAGCAGCCCTCCCGGCAGGGGCTTATTGGACACTGAAGCTTTCTTT,CASSPPGRGLLDTEAFF
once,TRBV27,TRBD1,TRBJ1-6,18,TGTGCCAGCAGTTCTTTTACAGGGGGTCGTGGTTGGGATTCACCCCTCCACTTT,CASSSFTGGRGWDSPLHF
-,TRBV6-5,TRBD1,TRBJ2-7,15,TGTGCCAGCAGTTTTTTACAGGGGGCTAAGTCCGAGCAGTACTTC,CASSFLQGAKSEQYF
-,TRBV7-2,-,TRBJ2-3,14,TGTGCCAGCAGCTTAGACTGGGCAGCAGATACGCAGTATTTT,CASSLDWAADTQYF
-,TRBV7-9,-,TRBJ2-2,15,TGTGCCAGCAGCTTAGGGGCCCAAAACACCGGGGAGCTGTTTTTT,CASSLGAQNTGELFF
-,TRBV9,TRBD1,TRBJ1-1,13,TGTGCCAGCAGCGTCACCAACACAGGGGGGGCTTTCTTT,CASSVTNTGGAFF
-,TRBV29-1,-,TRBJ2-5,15,TGCAGCGTTCGGTGGCCCGCAGGCGACCAAGAGACCCAGTACTTC,CSVRWPAGDQETQYF
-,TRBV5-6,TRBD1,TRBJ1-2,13,TGTGCCAGCAGACCGGACAGGCGGTATGGCTACACCTTC,CASRPDRRYGYTF
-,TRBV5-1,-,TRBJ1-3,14,TGCGCCAGCAGCTTGGACACTGGGGGGAACACCATATATTTT,CASSLDTGGNTIYF
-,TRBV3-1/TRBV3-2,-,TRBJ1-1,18,TGTGCCAGCAGCCAAGTTGACGGGGGGCCACCCGGGAACACTGAAGCTTTCTTT,CASSQVDGGPPGNTEAFF
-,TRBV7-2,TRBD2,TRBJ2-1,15,TGTGCCAGCAGCCCCCGCGGGGGCTCCTACAATGAGCAGTTCTTC,CASSPRGGSYNEQFF
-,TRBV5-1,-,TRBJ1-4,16,TGCGCCAGCAGCAACGTACCGGGACAAAGTAATGAAAAACTGTTTTTT,CASSNVPGQSNEKLFF
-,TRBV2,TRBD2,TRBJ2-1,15,TGTGCCAGCAGTGCACTAGCGGGGAGATACAATGAGCAGTTCTTC,CASSALAGRYNEQFF
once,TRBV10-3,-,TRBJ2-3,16,TGTGCCATCAGTGAGGCTGACAGGCCTAGCACAGATACGCAGTATTTT,CAISEADRPSTDTQYF
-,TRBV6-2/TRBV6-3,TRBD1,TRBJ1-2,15,TGTGCCAGCAGTCAAGGGACAGGGGGCAACTATGGCTACACCTTC,CASSQGTGGNYGYTF
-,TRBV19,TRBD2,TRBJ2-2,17,TGTGCCAGTAGTATAGACCGTCTAGCGGTGAACACCGGGGAGCTGTTTTTT,CASSIDRLAVNTGELFF
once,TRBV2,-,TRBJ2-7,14,TGTGCCAGCAGTGAATTTTTGGGGGGATACGAGCAGTACTTC,CASSEFLGGYEQYF
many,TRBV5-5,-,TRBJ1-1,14,TGTGCCAGCAGTAGACAGATCATGAACACTGAAGCTTTCTTT,CASSRQIMNTEAFF
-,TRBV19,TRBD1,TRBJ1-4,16,TGTGCCAGTAAGGAATTCGGGACAGGGGGCGGAGAAAAACTGTTTTTT,CASKEFGTGGGEKLFF
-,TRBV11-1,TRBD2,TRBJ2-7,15,TGTGCCAGCAGCTTTGGGACTAGCGGGGGTTACGAGCAGTACTTC,CASSFGTSGGYEQYF
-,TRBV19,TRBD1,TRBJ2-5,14,TGTGCCAGTAGGCCGACAGGGGGCCAAGAGACCCAGTACTTC,CASRPTGGQETQYF
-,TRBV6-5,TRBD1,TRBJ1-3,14,TGTGCCAGCAGGGGACAGGGTACGGGAAACACCATATATTTT,CASRGQGTGNTIYF
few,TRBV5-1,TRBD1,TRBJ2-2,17,TGCGCCAGCATACCCGGACCGGGACAGGGGATCACCGGGGAGCTGTTTTTT,CASIPGPGQGITGELFF
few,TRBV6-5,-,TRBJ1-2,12,TGTGCCAGCAGTCAGGGGAGGGGAGGCTACACCTTC,CASSQGRGGYTF
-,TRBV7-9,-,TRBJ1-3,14,TGTGCCAGCAGCCCCTCCGGGGCTGGAAACACCATATATTTT,CASSPSGAGNTIYF